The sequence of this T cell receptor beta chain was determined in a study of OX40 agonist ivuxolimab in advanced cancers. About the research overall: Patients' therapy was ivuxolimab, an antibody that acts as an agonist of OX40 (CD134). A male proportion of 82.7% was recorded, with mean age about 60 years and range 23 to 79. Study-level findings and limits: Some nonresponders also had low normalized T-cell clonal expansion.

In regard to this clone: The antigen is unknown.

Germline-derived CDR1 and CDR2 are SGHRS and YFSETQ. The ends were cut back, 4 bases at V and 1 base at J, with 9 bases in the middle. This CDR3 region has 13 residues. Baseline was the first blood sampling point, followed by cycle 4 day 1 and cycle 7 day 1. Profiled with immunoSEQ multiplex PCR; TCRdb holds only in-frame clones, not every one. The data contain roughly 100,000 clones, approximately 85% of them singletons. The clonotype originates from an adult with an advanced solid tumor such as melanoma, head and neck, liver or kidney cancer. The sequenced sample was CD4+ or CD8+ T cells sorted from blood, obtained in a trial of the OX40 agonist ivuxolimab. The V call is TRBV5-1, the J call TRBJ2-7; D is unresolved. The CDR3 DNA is TGCGCCAGCAGCGCCGCCGCTTCCTACGAGCAGTACTTC. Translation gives CASSAAASYEQYF.